One and the same sample provided the 25 T cell receptor beta chains below, sequenced in a study of T cell responses to AZD1222 COVID-19 vaccine. The repertoire was sequenced with immunoSEQ multiplex PCR; TCRdb's copy has only in-frame clones and lacks some. Of roughly 180,000 clones listed, about 91% were seen once; the top ten hold approximately 0.5%. The source was peripheral blood, collected on day 0 of AZD1222 vaccination. Receptors originate from an adult in good health.

The V call is TRBV9, the J call TRBJ1-2; no definite D call. This CDR3 is 18 amino acids long. Germline V lookup: CDR1 SGDLS, CDR2 YYNGEE. V lost 0 bases to trimming and J lost 0 bases, with 18 bases between them. CDR3 DNA sequence: TGTGCCAGCAGCGTAGGGGCTAGTTGGGCAGAAGCTAACTATGGCTACACCTTC. Protein sequence: CASSVGASWAEANYGYTF.

V and J are TRBV5-1 and TRBJ2-7; D possibly corresponds to TRBD2 (7 bases). This CDR3 has 18 residues. Trimming left V 3 bases short and J 2 bases short, with 24 bases between. Germline CDR1 and CDR2: SGHRS and YFSETQ. In nucleotides, the CDR3 is TGCGCCAGCAGCTCGGGGGGCGGGAGAGTCGCCGGGGCCTACGAGCAGTACTTC. Its protein product is CASSSGGGRVAGAYEQYF.

This clone was observed a single time. The DNA of the CDR3 is TGTGCCAGCATCGAAGGGGGAACAAACACTGAAGCTTTCTTT. This gives the protein CASIEGGTNTEAFF. The genes are TRBV6-5 and TRBJ1-1; maybe TRBD1 (6 bases). The germline V gene has CDR1 MNHEY and CDR2 SVGAGI. This CDR3 is built from 14 residues. The germline V and J ends were trimmed by 7 bases and 2 bases, with 14 bases remaining between them.

The gene calls are TRBV27 and TRBJ2-7; D remains ambiguous. V gave up 0 bases and J gave up 2 bases, with 14 bases separating them. The CDR3 spans 16 residues. From germline, CDR1 is MNHEY and CDR2 SMNVEV (reference sequence). CDR3 DNA sequence: TGTGCCAGCAGTTTATCCCAACGAAGCCCCGCCTACGAGCAGTACTTC. It codes for CASSLSQRSPAYEQYF.

The chain has TRBV5-1 and TRBJ1-4; 9 bases are a match to TRBD1. CDR1 SGHRS and CDR2 YFSETQ come from the germline V gene. The CDR3 loop spans 17 amino acids. Trimming removed 0 bases from V and 3 bases from J; junction bases left unmatched: 6. This CDR3 is CASSLVPQGAANEKLFF. The CDR3 nucleotides read TGCGCCAGCAGCTTGGTCCCACAGGGGGCAGCTAATGAAAAACTGTTTTTT.

V usage is TRBV2 and J usage is TRBJ2-1; 12 bases line up with TRBD2. CDR3 size: 17 residues. V lost 6 bases and J lost 4; bases outside the gene matches: 10. The germline V gene has CDR1 SNHLY and CDR2 FYNNEI. The CDR3 spells CASSVTSGTSGYNEQFF. CDR3 nucleotides: TGTGCCAGCAGCGTTACCTCAGGGACTAGCGGGTACAATGAGCAGTTCTTC.

The chain combines TRBV5-1 with TRBJ1-2; a weak D match, TRBD1 (6 bases). This CDR3 spans 15 amino acids. Germline V CDR1 and CDR2: SGHRS, YFSETQ. V shed 4 bases and J shed 4 bases, with 17 bases lying between them. DNA for the CDR3: TGCGCCAGCAGCCTCGGACAGTCTAAAAGCTATGGCTACACCTTC. It is translated as CASSLGQSKSYGYTF.

This chain links TRBV25-1 with TRBJ1-5, with unresolved D. Germline CDR1 and CDR2: MGHDK and SYGVNS. CDR3 length: 13 amino acids. Trimming took 2 bases from V and 5 from J, leaving 7 bases between them. In DNA form, the CDR3 reads TGTGCCAGCAGTGAAGGGGTGCATCAGCCCCAGCATTTT. It translates to CASSEGVHQPQHF. The full variable domain, its missing parts supplied by reference TRBV25-1 and TRBJ1-5, is EADIYQTPRYLVIGTGKKITLECSQTMGHDKMYWYQQDPGMELHLIHYSYGVNSTEKGDLSSESTVSRIRTEHFPLTLESARPSHTSQYLCASSEGVHQPQHFGDGTRLSIL.

This chain joins TRBV9 and TRBJ2-7; 12 bases fit TRBD1. The CDR3 has 15 residues. CDR1 and CDR2 from the germline V gene are SGDLS and YYNGEE. V was clipped by 2 bases and J by 6 bases; unmatched bases: 6. CDR3 sequence (DNA): TGTGCCAGCAGCGTTGGGGGACAGGGGGCTTTCGAGCAGTACTTC. It codes for CASSVGGQGAFEQYF.

V and J are TRBV30 and TRBJ2-5; 7 bases fit TRBD1. V shed 5 bases and J 3 bases; nucleotides not matched to a gene: 27. Per germline, CDR1 GTSNPN and CDR2 SVGIG (reference sequence). CDR3 length: 20 amino acids. CDR3 residues: CAWDPTRHPPPGTAKETQYF. In DNA form, the CDR3 reads TGTGCCTGGGATCCCACGAGACACCCCCCACCGGGGACAGCCAAAGAGACCCAGTACTTC.

CDR3 coding DNA: TGTGCCAGCAGCTTAACGGGACAGACGAGCTCTGGAAACACCATATATTTT. Its translation: CASSLTGQTSSGNTIYF. The chain combines TRBV7-2 with TRBJ1-3, with 7 nucleotides matching TRBD1. The CDR3 extends over 17 amino acids. With V trimmed by 2 bases and J by 0 bases, 7 bases remained unmatched. In germline, CDR1 is SGHTA, CDR2 FQGNSA.

The count of this clone is one. The V and J genes are TRBV10-1 and TRBJ2-7, with D perhaps matching TRBD1 (5 bases). CDR1 and CDR2 from the germline V gene are WNHNN and SYGVQD (reference sequence). Between the trimmed V and J ends, which lost 4 bases and 0 bases, there was a span of 13 bases. The CDR3 contains 15 residues. CDR3: CASSADRLSSYEQYF. Written as DNA, the CDR3 is TGCGCCAGCAGTGCTGACAGACTGAGCTCCTACGAGCAGTACTTC.

J is TRBJ2-3 and V is TRBV5-1; TRBD2 agrees at 8 bases. Germline V gene data show CDR1 as SGHRS and CDR2 as YFSETQ. This CDR3 spans 16 amino acids. The V segment lost 0 bases and the J segment 5 bases; nucleotides outside the gene matches: 8. The CDR3 nucleotides read TGCGCCAGCAGCTTGGGGTCGGGAGGGCCGATAGATACGCAGTATTTT. It yields the protein CASSLGSGGPIDTQYF.

J is TRBJ2-7 and V is TRBV10-3; 12 positions match TRBD2. V lost 5 bases and J lost 2; bases outside the gene matches: 7. The CDR3 loop spans 16 amino acids. Germline CDR1 ENHRY, CDR2 SYGVKD. The CDR3 DNA follows: TGTGCCATCAGTTCCGGACTAGCGGGATCAGCCTACGAGCAGTACTTC. This gives the protein CAISSGLAGSAYEQYF.

The rearrangement uses TRBV7-3 and TRBJ1-2, with D perhaps TRBD1 (5 bases). The CDR3 covers 16 residues. Germline CDR1 reads SGHTA; CDR2 reads FQGTGA. Trimming cost V 5 bases and J 1 base, with 17 bases left between them. The CDR3 spells CASSRQGQLSNYGYTF. The CDR3 DNA reads as TGTGCCAGCAGCCGCCAGGGCCAGCTTAGTAACTATGGCTACACCTTC.

The chain links TRBV18 to TRBJ2-1; TRBD2 matches at 10 bases. J was trimmed by 5 bases and V by 3 bases; bases with no gene match: 4. This CDR3 has 15 amino acids. Germline-derived CDR1 and CDR2 are KGHSH and LQKENI. CDR3 loop: CASSPLAGENNEQFF. CDR3 nucleotides: TGTGCCAGCTCACCTCTAGCGGGGGAAAACAATGAGCAGTTCTTC. The variable domain in full, with the rest retrieved from reference TRBV18 and TRBJ2-1, is NAGVMQNPRHLVRRRGQEARLRCSPMKGHSHVYWYRQLPEEGLKFMVYLQKENIIDESGMPKERFSAEFPKEGPSILRIQQVVRGDSAAYFCASSPLAGENNEQFFGPGTRLTVL.

This sequence joins TRBV7-8 and TRBJ1-2; unclear D gene. The CDR3 has 13 residues. In germline, CDR1 is SGHVS, CDR2 FQNEAQ. The V end was cut by 4 bases, the J end by 4 bases, with 10 bases between. CDR3 in DNA: TGTGCCAGCAGCTCATCAGAGGGCTATGGCTACACCTTC. This codes for CASSSSEGYGYTF.

The chain employs TRBV2 and TRBJ2-7; a possible D gene is TRBD2 (5 bases). The CDR3 runs to 12 residues. V gave up 7 bases and J gave up 0 bases, with 7 bases separating them. CDR1 is SNHLY and CDR2 is FYNNEI in the germline V gene. CDR3 in DNA: TGTGCCAGCACCGGGAACTCCTACGAGCAGTACTTC. It specifies CASTGNSYEQYF.

V usage is TRBV6-6 and J usage is TRBJ1-2; tentative D call: TRBD1 (6 bases). Germline V lookup: CDR1 MNHNY, CDR2 SVGAGI (reference sequence). The CDR3 sequence is 15 residues long. V was trimmed by 2 bases and J by 8 bases, leaving 18 bases between them. As DNA, the CDR3 is TGTGCCAGCAGTTACCCACTCAACAGGGACGACGGCTACACCTTC. Amino acid sequence: CASSYPLNRDDGYTF.

The gene calls are TRBV5-1 and TRBJ2-2, with D perhaps matching TRBD1 (6 bases). In germline, CDR1 is SGHRS, CDR2 YFSETQ. Between the trimmed V and J ends, which lost 4 bases and 4 bases, there was a span of 11 bases. The length of the CDR3 is 14 residues. The CDR3 region has the DNA TGCGCCAGCAGCGCCCGACAGGCCACCGGGGAGCTGTTTTTT. This translates into CASSARQATGELFF.

This clone has only one observation. The rearrangement uses TRBV7-2 and TRBJ1-6; TRBD1 might be the D (6 bases). Germline CDR1 SGHTA, CDR2 FQGNSA. This CDR3 comprises 15 residues. V dropped 5 bases and J dropped 7 bases, with 15 bases sitting between them. This CDR3 reads CASSPQGWGNSPLHF. Written as DNA, the CDR3 is TGTGCCAGCAGCCCACAGGGATGGGGAAATTCACCCCTCCACTTT. The full variable domain, rest sourced from reference TRBV7-2 and TRBJ1-6, is GAGVSQSPSNKVTEKGKDVELRCDPISGHTALYWYRQSLGQGLEFLIYFQGNSAPDKSGLPSDRFSAERTGGSVSTLTIQRTQQEDSAVYLCASSPQGWGNSPLHFGNGTRLTVT.

The V gene is TRBV12-5, the J gene TRBJ1-1; D is uncertain. Trimming cost V 3 bases and J 3 bases, with 5 bases left between them. The CDR3 totals 12 residues. Germline V gene data show CDR1 as LGHNT and CDR2 as FRNRAP. Here the CDR3 reads CASGLVDTEAFF. For the CDR3, the DNA is TGTGCTAGTGGTTTAGTTGACACTGAAGCTTTCTTT.

This chain links TRBV2 with TRBJ1-5; 8 nucleotides line up with TRBD1. Germline loops: CDR1 SNHLY, CDR2 FYNNEI. This CDR3 comprises 16 residues. V was clipped by 5 bases and J by 0 bases; unmatched bases: 6. CDR3 in amino acids: CASSRDRPYSNQPQHF. In nucleotides, the CDR3 is TGTGCCAGCAGTCGGGACAGGCCGTATAGCAATCAGCCCCAGCATTTT.

This sequence joins TRBV7-8 and TRBJ2-1; 7 bases fit TRBD1. The CDR3 spans 16 residues. CDR1 is SGHVS and CDR2 is FQNEAQ in the germline V gene. The trim removed 4 bases at V and 5 bases at J, leaving 11 bases unmatched. CDR3 DNA sequence: TGTGCCAGCAGCTCCGACAGGGCTGGTCGGAACAATGAGCAGTTCTTC. Translating it yields CASSSDRAGRNNEQFF.

This clone occurred a few times. This chain connects TRBV9 to TRBJ1-6; maybe TRBD1 (6 bases). This CDR3 comprises 19 residues. Germline lookup yields CDR1 SGDLS and CDR2 YYNGEE. V shed 4 bases and J shed 0 bases, with 20 bases lying between them. The CDR3 protein is CASSITDSGGSSYNSPLHF. The CDR3 DNA reads as TGTGCCAGCAGCATAACGGACAGTGGAGGGAGCTCCTATAATTCACCCCTCCACTTT.